This T cell receptor (beta chain) was observed in a study of a mutant IDH1 vaccine in newly diagnosed glioma. This CDR3 is built from 11 residues. Germline CDR1 SGHDN, CDR2 FVKESK. V shed 5 bases and J shed 10 bases, with 11 bases lying between them. Time point described: week 11, during vaccination. Topical imiquimod accompanied each vaccine dose, which consisted of 300 ug of mutant IDH1 20-mer peptide. Newly diagnosed WHO grade 3 or 4 IDH1-mutant, ATRX-lost astrocytomas were identified in the donors. Clones were sequenced by immunoSEQ multiplex PCR, and TCRdb holds only the in-frame ones, with some missing. The data show 50,000 to 65,000 clones, 90% to 95% seen once. About this clone: Its cognate antigen is unknown.

The sample in question was PBMCs, obtained from a glioma patient whose treatment included an IDH1 peptide vaccine. The chain recombines TRBV14 with TRBJ1-1; the D gene is possibly TRBD1 (5 bases). The TCR comes from a man between 50 and 59 years old with glioma. The CDR3 region is CASSGGRLAFF. CDR3 in DNA: TGTGCCAGCAGCGGGGGGAGGTTAGCTTTCTTT.